The present T cell receptor beta chain was sequenced within a study of T cells in Graves' hyperthyroidism and ophthalmopathy. Amplification yielded TCR beta CDR3 regions, with RNA transcripts as the source. The primer set for the first-round RT-PCR of the TCR CDR3 was HTBI. TCRdb reprocessed the multiplex PCR reads via MiXCR and lists one record per CDR3 protein. There are fewer than 450,000 distinct CDR3 sequences in the sample; roughly 13% occur only once, and 28% lies in the top ten. V dropped 7 bases and J dropped 4; count of bases not matched to a gene: 11. Germline CDR1 and CDR2: MDHEN and SYDVKM. CDR3 length equals 16 residues.

This sequence originates from a man between 45 and 60 years old with Graves' ophthalmopathy. Sequencing was carried out using blood. V gene TRBV28 combines with J gene TRBJ2-5, with 11 bases matching TRBD2. The DNA for the CDR3 is TGTGCCAGCAAAACTAGCGGGAGCTTTGGTAGAGAGACCCAGTACTTC. It translates to CASKTSGSFGRETQYF. Based on the CDR3 plus reference TRBV28 and TRBJ2-5, the full variable domain is DVKVTQSSRYLVKRTGEKVFLECVQDMDHENMFWYRQDPGLGLRLIYFSYDVKMKEKGDIPEGYSVSREKKERFSLILESASTNQTSMYLCASKTSGSFGRETQYFGPGTRLLVL.